What follows are 28 T cell receptor beta chains derived from one specimen sequenced in a study of technical replicates of blood from a few donors. Produced via immunoSEQ multiplex PCR; TCRdb's table is partial and in-frame only. The data contain about 70,000 clones, around 97% of them seen just once; the ten biggest clones take up roughly 0.21%. Specimen: T cells isolated from PBMCs. These receptors all stem from a human donor in good health.

V is TRBV11-2 and J is TRBJ2-7, with 7 bases matching TRBD1. V gave up 6 bases and J gave up 5 bases; unmatched junction bases: 10. The CDR3 is made up of 14 amino acids. Germline lookup yields CDR1 SGHAT and CDR2 FQNNGV. Here the CDR3 reads CASSSTTTGNEQYF. As DNA, the CDR3 is TGTGCCAGCAGTTCAACTACGACAGGGAACGAGCAGTACTTC.

The J gene is TRBJ1-5, the V gene TRBV27; D gene unclear. CDR3 length: 13 residues. From germline, CDR1 is MNHEY and CDR2 SMNVEV (reference sequence). The V and J ends lost 3 bases and 3 bases respectively, with 6 bases between them. The CDR3: CASSLRFNQPQHF. Written as DNA, the CDR3 is TGTGCCAGCAGTTTGAGATTCAATCAGCCCCAGCATTTT.

The chain uses TRBV7-9 and TRBJ2-7; D might be TRBD2 (7 bases). The CDR3 consists of 16 residues. V was cut by 5 bases and J by 3 bases, with 20 bases left in between. The germline gives CDR1 SEHNR, CDR2 FQNEAQ (reference sequence). The CDR3 coding sequence is TGTGCCAGCAGCGAACTCCGGGGGGCCTCCTACTACGAGCAGTACTTC. It translates to CASSELRGASYYEQYF.

The chain employs TRBV9 and TRBJ2-2; possible D gene TRBD2, 6 bases. V was clipped by 0 bases and J by 2 bases, with 11 bases between them. CDR3 length: 16 residues. Germline V gene sequence: CDR1 SGDLS, CDR2 YYNGEE. The CDR3 loop reads CASSVGRDANTGELFF. The CDR3 region has the DNA TGTGCCAGCAGCGTAGGGCGGGACGCAAACACCGGGGAGCTGTTTTTT.

The rearrangement uses TRBV5-6 and TRBJ2-7; D is perhaps TRBD1 (5 bases). The CDR3 covers 13 residues. Deletions cut 0 bases from V and 7 bases from J, with 11 bases between. CDR1 and CDR2 (germline): SGHDT, YYEEEE. The CDR3 DNA reads as TGTGCCAGCAGCTTGGCCAGGGTGGGTGAGCAGTACTTC. It encodes CASSLARVGEQYF.

This clone has a single count. The rearrangement links TRBV30 to TRBJ1-2; 7 bases are a match to TRBD1. J gave up 8 bases and V 2 bases, and 11 bases lay outside the gene matches. The germline gives CDR1 GTSNPN, CDR2 SVGIG (reference sequence). This CDR3 comprises 14 residues. CDR3 loop: CAWSNTGAVWGYTF. The CDR3, as DNA: TGTGCCTGGAGTAACACAGGGGCCGTATGGGGCTACACCTTC.

V usage is TRBV19 and J usage is TRBJ2-7, with 7 bases that match TRBD1. CDR1 LNHDA and CDR2 SQIVND come from the germline V gene (reference sequence). CDR3 length: 15 residues. V lost 3 bases, J lost 6 bases, and 11 bases stayed unmatched. CDR3 protein: CASSIRGTAHSEQYF. DNA of the CDR3: TGTGCCAGTAGTATTAGGGGGACAGCTCACTCCGAGCAGTACTTC. The full variable domain, rest sourced from reference TRBV19 and TRBJ2-7, is DGGITQSPKYLFRKEGQNVTLSCEQNLNHDAMYWYRQDPGQGLRLIYYSQIVNDFQKGDIAEGYSVSREKKESFPLTVTSAQKNPTAFYLCASSIRGTAHSEQYFGPGTRLTVT.

The chain employs TRBV11-1 and TRBJ1-1; 7 nucleotides agree with TRBD1. The CDR3 length is 15 residues. The germline gives CDR1 SGHAT, CDR2 FQDESV (reference sequence). V gave up 0 bases and J gave up 3 bases; unmatched junction bases: 4. Here the CDR3 DNA reads TGTGCCAGCAGCTTAGCCCGGGACAGCCACACTGAAGCTTTCTTT. Protein product: CASSLARDSHTEAFF.

This sequence joins TRBV7-9 and TRBJ2-1; 7 bases are shared with TRBD2. Per germline, CDR1 SEHNR and CDR2 FQNEAQ (reference sequence). The J segment lost 10 bases and the V segment lost 1 base, leaving 7 bases of the junction unmatched. This CDR3 has 14 residues. As DNA, the CDR3 is TGTGCCAGCAGCTTAGGAGGCGGGAGCAGGGAGCAGTTCTTC. Translated: CASSLGGGSREQFF.

The V gene is TRBV15, the J gene TRBJ2-3, with 9 bases aligning to TRBD2. The CDR3 is 14 residues long. In germline, CDR1 is LNHNV, CDR2 YYDKDF (reference sequence). V gave up 7 bases and J gave up 5 bases; unmatched junction bases: 7. The CDR3 coding sequence is TGTGCCACCACGGCGGGGGGGCGCAGAGATACGCAGTATTTT. As protein: CATTAGGRRDTQYF.

This clone was observed a single time. The rearrangement uses TRBV11-2 and TRBJ2-1, with 8 bases that match TRBD1. CDR1 SGHAT and CDR2 FQNNGV come from the germline V gene. Germline trimming cut 5 bases from V and 8 bases from J; bases unmatched to any gene: 8. The CDR3 has 14 amino acids. The CDR3 region is CASSPSSGGYEQFF. CDR3 in DNA: TGTGCCAGCAGCCCAAGTTCAGGGGGCTATGAGCAGTTCTTC.

The chain recombines TRBV6-1 with TRBJ2-7, with a tentative D call TRBD1 (6 bases). The length of the CDR3 is 15 residues. Trimming removed 4 bases at V and 1 base at J, with 14 bases between. Germline V gene data show CDR1 as MNHNS and CDR2 as SASEGT. The CDR3 loop reads CASSGQDLTSYEQYF. The CDR3 DNA is TGTGCCAGCAGTGGACAGGACCTCACGTCCTACGAGCAGTACTTC.

The rearrangement links TRBV5-1 to TRBJ1-1, with no clear D. CDR1 and CDR2 (germline): SGHRS, YFSETQ. This CDR3 contains 14 residues. Trimming stripped 7 bases from V and 2 bases from J, with 15 bases between. CDR3 bases: TGCGCCAGCTCAACAAGAGACTCTAACACTGAAGCTTTCTTT. Its translation: CASSTRDSNTEAFF. The whole variable domain, remainder taken from reference TRBV5-1 and TRBJ1-1, is KAGVTQTPRYLIKTRGQQVTLSCSPISGHRSVSWYQQTPGQGLQFLFEYFSETQRNKGNFPGRFSGRQFSNSRSEMNVSTLELGDSALYLCASSTRDSNTEAFFGQGTRLTVV.

This clone showed up just once. The chain carries TRBV19 and TRBJ2-7, with 9 bases that match TRBD1. CDR1 and CDR2 from the germline V gene are LNHDA and SQIVND (reference sequence). V shed 3 bases, J shed 5 bases, and the junction held 2 bases outside the gene matches. The CDR3 covers 13 residues. CDR3 protein: CASSMDRGHEQYF. CDR3 in DNA: TGTGCCAGTAGTATGGACAGGGGCCACGAGCAGTACTTC.

The rearrangement joins TRBV7-9 to TRBJ2-1, with 9 bases lining up with TRBD1. The CDR3 has 13 residues. The V gene end was trimmed by 6 bases and the J gene end by 5 bases; junction bases not matched to a gene: 2. The germline V gene encodes CDR1 SEHNR and CDR2 FQNEAQ (reference sequence). The CDR3 spells CASRRQGDNEQFF. CDR3 sequence (DNA): TGTGCCAGCAGACGACAGGGGGACAATGAGCAGTTCTTC.

This chain links TRBV12-5 with TRBJ2-5, with D perhaps matching TRBD1 (5 bases). This CDR3 contains 15 residues. Trimming cost V 2 bases and J 5 bases, with 15 bases left between them. In germline, CDR1 is LGHNT, CDR2 FRNRAP. The chain's CDR3 is CASGLPTKGSETQYF. The CDR3 DNA follows: TGTGCTAGTGGTTTGCCAACGAAGGGGTCGGAGACCCAGTACTTC.

The rearrangement uses TRBV5-1 and TRBJ2-1, with a possible D match to TRBD1 (5 bases). The CDR3 has 14 amino acids. The V gene lost 1 base and the J gene lost 5 bases, with 10 bases spanning the gap. The germline V gene encodes CDR1 SGHRS and CDR2 YFSETQ. CDR3 sequence: CASSLRGADNEQFF. The CDR3 DNA follows: TGCGCCAGCAGCTTGCGTGGGGCCGACAATGAGCAGTTCTTC.

V gene TRBV6-4 combines with J gene TRBJ1-5; TRBD1 matches 7 bases. Unmatched junction bases numbered 3, after V lost 6 bases and J lost 4 bases. From germline, CDR1 is MRHNA and CDR2 SNTAGT. This CDR3 is built from 13 residues. The CDR3 sequence: CASSPTGNQPQHF. The CDR3 bases are TGTGCCAGCAGCCCGACAGGGAATCAGCCCCAGCATTTT.

This chain joins TRBV5-1 and TRBJ2-2; tentative D call: TRBD1 (5 bases). This CDR3 contains 14 residues. V dropped 4 bases and J dropped 5 bases, with 12 bases sitting between them. Germline CDR1 SGHRS, CDR2 YFSETQ. Here the CDR3 DNA reads TGCGCCAGCAGCGAGCTTCGACAGACCGGGGAGCTGTTTTTT. Translated, it gives CASSELRQTGELFF.

This clone was detected only once. The chain uses TRBV6-1 and TRBJ1-1; weak D call: TRBD1 (6 bases). V was trimmed by 3 bases and J by 11 bases, leaving 16 bases between them. The CDR3 contains 13 residues. Germline CDR1 is MNHNS and CDR2 is SASEGT. The CDR3 nucleotides are TGTGCCAGCAGTGACCGAGACAGGAAACGGGCTTTCTTT. It encodes CASSDRDRKRAFF.

V is TRBV4-1 and J is TRBJ1-1; TRBD1 might be the D (6 bases). Germline lookup yields CDR1 MGHRA and CDR2 YSYEKL. There are 14 residues in the CDR3. The germline V and J ends were trimmed by 4 bases and 1 base, with 10 bases remaining between them. CDR3: CASSPPGQNTEAFF. DNA for the CDR3: TGCGCCAGCAGCCCGCCGGGACAGAACACTGAAGCTTTCTTT.

The genes are TRBV12-5 and TRBJ1-3; D uncertain. Germline V gene data show CDR1 as LGHNT and CDR2 as FRNRAP. The CDR3 length is 14 residues. V gave up 2 bases and J gave up 0 bases, with 5 bases separating them. CDR3 sequence reads: CASGLPVSGNTIYF. The CDR3 DNA reads as TGTGCTAGTGGTTTGCCCGTCTCTGGAAACACCATATATTTT. The full variable domain, rest sourced from reference TRBV12-5 and TRBJ1-3, is DARVTQTPRHKVTEMGQEVTMRCQPILGHNTVFWYRQTMMQGLELLAYFRNRAPLDDSGMPKDRFSAEMPDATLATLKIQPSEPRDSAVYFCASGLPVSGNTIYFGEGSWLTVV.

This clone appeared a single time. This sequence joins TRBV2 and TRBJ1-1; tentatively, D is TRBD1 (6 bases). The CDR3 contains 13 residues. The germline V gene has CDR1 SNHLY and CDR2 FYNNEI. Trimming removed 6 bases from V and 6 bases from J, with 14 bases in between. CDR3 in amino acids: CASSTGFRAEAFF. CDR3 in DNA: TGTGCCAGCAGCACAGGGTTTCGCGCTGAAGCTTTCTTT.

The V and J genes are TRBV6-5 and TRBJ2-3, with no clear D. Germline CDR1 MNHEY, CDR2 SVGAGI. The CDR3 spans 13 residues. V lost 10 bases, J lost 0 bases, and 11 bases lay in between. The CDR3 nucleotides read TGTGCCACTACCGGTCCTAGCACAGATACGCAGTATTTT. It translates to CATTGPSTDTQYF.

This chain connects TRBV5-1 to TRBJ2-1; 12 bases are a match to TRBD2. The germline V gene has CDR1 SGHRS and CDR2 YFSETQ. The CDR3 runs 16 residues. V dropped 3 bases and J dropped 7; count of bases not matched to a gene: 8. The CDR3 loop is CASSSWTSGIGNEQFF. CDR3 DNA: TGCGCCAGCAGCTCGTGGACTAGCGGGATAGGAAATGAGCAGTTCTTC.

The chain combines TRBV7-8 with TRBJ2-5, with 8 bases fitting TRBD2. Per the germline V gene, CDR1 is SGHVS and CDR2 is FQNEAQ. V lost 0 bases and J lost 5; bases outside the gene matches: 8. The CDR3 has 16 residues. The chain's CDR3 is CASSLARSGRGETQYF. Here the CDR3 DNA reads TGTGCCAGCAGCTTAGCGAGAAGCGGGAGAGGGGAGACCCAGTACTTC.

The chain is built from TRBV7-6 and TRBJ1-5; maybe TRBD1 (6 bases). The germline gives CDR1 SGHVS, CDR2 FNYEAQ. V lost 5 bases to trimming and J lost 3 bases, with 14 bases between them. This CDR3 comprises 15 residues. This CDR3 is CASSPLGTPNQPQHF. DNA for the CDR3: TGTGCCAGCAGCCCTCTCGGGACACCCAATCAGCCCCAGCATTTT.

The chain carries TRBV25-1 and TRBJ2-1; 10 bases agree with TRBD1. Germline-derived CDR1 and CDR2 are MGHDK and SYGVNS. This CDR3 is 13 amino acids long. V lost 8 bases to trimming and J lost 9 bases; unmatched junction nucleotides: 7. CDR3 sequence (DNA): TGTGCCAGCCGGGACAGGGGAGTTGGTGAGCAGTTCTTC. Its translation: CASRDRGVGEQFF. The complete variable domain, with remaining parts taken from reference TRBV25-1 and TRBJ2-1, reads EADIYQTPRYLVIGTGKKITLECSQTMGHDKMYWYQQDPGMELHLIHYSYGVNSTEKGDLSSESTVSRIRTEHFPLTLESARPSHTSQYLCASRDRGVGEQFFGPGTRLTVL.